This TCR beta chain was documented in a study of response to subunit inactivated influenza vaccine. This CDR3 is built from 16 residues. Germline values: CDR1 MNHEY, CDR2 SVGAGI. General study findings and limits: T cells newly recruited by each seasonal influenza vaccination are few, the authors suggested.

TCRdb independently ran MiXCR on the RT-PCR reads; one entry per CDR3 protein. The table records 560,000 or so distinct CDR3 sequences, 7.5% to 8.5% of them present only once. In regard to this clonotype: Antigen specificity is unknown. An end of the junction does not agree with germline; a read error may underlie this.

This chain joins TRBV6-5 and TRBJ2-1; D might be TRBD2 (5 bases). This clonotype originated in a man in his fifties or sixties who received an inactivated influenza vaccine. The input for sequencing was PBMCs from blood, taken 23 months after vaccination. In DNA form, the CDR3 reads TGTGCCAGCAGTTACTCTGCCGGGGTGTCCTACGATGAGCAGTTCTTC. It codes for CASSYSAGVSYDEQFF.